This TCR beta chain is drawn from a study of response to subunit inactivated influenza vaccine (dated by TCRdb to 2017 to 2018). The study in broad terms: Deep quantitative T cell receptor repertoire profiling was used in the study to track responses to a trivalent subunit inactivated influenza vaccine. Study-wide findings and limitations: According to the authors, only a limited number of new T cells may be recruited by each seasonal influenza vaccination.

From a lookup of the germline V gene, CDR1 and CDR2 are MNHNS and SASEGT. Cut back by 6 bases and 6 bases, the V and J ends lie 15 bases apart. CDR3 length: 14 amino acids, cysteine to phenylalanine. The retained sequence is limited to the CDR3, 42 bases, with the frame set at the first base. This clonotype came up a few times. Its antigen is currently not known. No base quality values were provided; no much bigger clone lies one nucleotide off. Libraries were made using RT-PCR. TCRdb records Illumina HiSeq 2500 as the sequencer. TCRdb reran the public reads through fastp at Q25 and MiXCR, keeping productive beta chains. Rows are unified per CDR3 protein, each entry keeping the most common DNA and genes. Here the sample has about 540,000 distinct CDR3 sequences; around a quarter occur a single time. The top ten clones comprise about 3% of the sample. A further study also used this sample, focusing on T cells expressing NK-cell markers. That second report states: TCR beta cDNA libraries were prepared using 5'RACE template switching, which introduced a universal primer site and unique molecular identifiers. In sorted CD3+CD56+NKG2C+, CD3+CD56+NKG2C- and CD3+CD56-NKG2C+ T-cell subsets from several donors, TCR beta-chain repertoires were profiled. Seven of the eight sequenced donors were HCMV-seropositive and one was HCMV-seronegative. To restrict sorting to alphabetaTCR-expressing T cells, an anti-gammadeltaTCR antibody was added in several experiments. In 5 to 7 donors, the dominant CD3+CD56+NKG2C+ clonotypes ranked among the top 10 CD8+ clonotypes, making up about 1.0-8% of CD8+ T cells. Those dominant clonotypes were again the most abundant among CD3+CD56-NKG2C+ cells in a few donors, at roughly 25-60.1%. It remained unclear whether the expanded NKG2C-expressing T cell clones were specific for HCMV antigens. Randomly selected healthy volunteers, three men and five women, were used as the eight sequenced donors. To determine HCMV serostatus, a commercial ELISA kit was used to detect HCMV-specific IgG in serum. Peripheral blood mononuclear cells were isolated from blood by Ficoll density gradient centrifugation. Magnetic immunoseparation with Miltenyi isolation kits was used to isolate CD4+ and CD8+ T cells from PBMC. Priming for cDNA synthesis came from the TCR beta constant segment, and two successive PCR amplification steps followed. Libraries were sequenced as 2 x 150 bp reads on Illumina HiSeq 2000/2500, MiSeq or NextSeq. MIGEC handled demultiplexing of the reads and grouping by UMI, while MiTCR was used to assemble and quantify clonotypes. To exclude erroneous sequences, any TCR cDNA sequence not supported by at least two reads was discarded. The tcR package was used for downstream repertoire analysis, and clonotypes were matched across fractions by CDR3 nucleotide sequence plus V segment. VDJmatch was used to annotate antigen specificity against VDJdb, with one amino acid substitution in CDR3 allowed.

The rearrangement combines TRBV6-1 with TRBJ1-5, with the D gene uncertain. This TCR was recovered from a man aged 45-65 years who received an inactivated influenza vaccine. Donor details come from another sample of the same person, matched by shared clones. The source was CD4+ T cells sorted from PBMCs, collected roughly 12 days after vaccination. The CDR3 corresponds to CASRPAETRQPQHF. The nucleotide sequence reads TGTGCCAGCAGACCTGCAGAGACTCGTCAGCCCCAGCATTTT.